Presented here are 16 T cell receptor beta chains from one specimen sequenced in a study of post-analysis software for immune sequencing data. Study outcomes and limitations: There were five or six TRBV segments more frequent in patients than controls, and TRBV5-6, TRBV5-1 and TRBV20-1 were among them.

Incorporated into the TCR beta cDNA libraries were unique molecular identifiers, which served to reduce PCR and sequencing biases. Via MiXCR, TCRdb re-called the PCR reads, giving one row per CDR3 protein. Of about 770,000 distinct CDR3 sequences listed, about half are singletons. Their antigens are not known. The material sequenced was blood. The source of these receptors is a girl aged 10-17 years with multiple sclerosis.

This chain links TRBV28 with TRBJ2-3; the D gene is possibly TRBD1 (5 bases). This CDR3 region has 14 residues. Germline values: CDR1 MDHEN, CDR2 SYDVKM. V lost 10 bases and J 3 bases, leaving 17 bases between the germline ends. The CDR3 reads CATGRGSFTDTQYF. Here the CDR3 DNA reads TGTGCCACGGGTAGGGGCAGTTTTACAGATACGCAGTATTTT.

This clonotype was counted a few times. The chain is built from TRBV6-1 and TRBJ1-1, with D possibly matching TRBD1 (5 bases). The V gene's germline CDR1 is MNHNS and CDR2 SASEGT. The CDR3 totals 16 residues. V lost 1 base and J 0 bases, leaving 12 bases between the germline ends. The CDR3 loop reads CASSEGVGAMNTEAFF. Written as DNA, the CDR3 is TGTGCCAGCAGTGAAGGGGTCGGGGCCATGAACACTGAAGCTTTCTTT.

V and J are TRBV28 and TRBJ2-7; the match to TRBD1 covers 12 bases. The CDR3 runs to 17 residues. Trimming at V came to 3 bases and at J to 7 bases, leaving 13 bases not matched to a gene. Per the germline V gene, CDR1 is MDHEN and CDR2 is SYDVKM. CDR3 coding DNA: TGTGCCAGCAGTTTTTCTTTCCTGGGACAGGGGGCGGATGAGCAGTACTTC. Residues: CASSFSFLGQGADEQYF. Supplemented by reference TRBV28 and TRBJ2-7, the full variable domain reads DVKVTQSSRYLVKRTGEKVFLECVQDMDHENMFWYRQDPGLGLRLIYFSYDVKMKEKGDIPEGYSVSREKKERFSLILESASTNQTSMYLCASSFSFLGQGADEQYFGPGTRLTVT.

The chain recombines TRBV9 with TRBJ1-1, with 9 bases identical to TRBD1. Germline values: CDR1 SGDLS, CDR2 YYNGEE. With 0 bases clipped from V and 4 bases from J, the junction kept 7 bases outside the gene matches. The CDR3 length is 16 residues. The CDR3 loop is CASSVGTGDMGTEAFF. CDR3 sequence (DNA): TGTGCCAGCAGCGTAGGGACAGGGGACATGGGCACTGAAGCTTTCTTT.

The CDR3 protein is CASSLEVWVPTPQTSSYEQYF. The CDR3 DNA sequence: TGTGCCAGCAGCTTAGAGGTGTGGGTACCGACTCCGCAAACTAGCTCCTACGAGCAGTACTTC. This chain connects TRBV7-8 to TRBJ2-7, with TRBD2 as a possible D gene (5 bases). This CDR3 region has 21 residues. The germline gives CDR1 SGHVS, CDR2 FQNEAQ. Trimming removed 1 base from V and 0 bases from J, with 28 bases in between.

This sequence joins TRBV2 and TRBJ2-1; 8 nucleotides match TRBD2. The ends lost 7 bases at V and 10 bases at J; junction bases unmatched: 18. The CDR3 runs 16 residues. Germline CDR1 SNHLY, CDR2 FYNNEI. CDR3 sequence reads: CASIQSAAGRAVEQFF. DNA for the CDR3: TGTGCCAGCATCCAAAGCGCCGCCGGGAGGGCGGTAGAGCAGTTCTTC.

V usage is TRBV12-3 or TRBV12-4 and J usage is TRBJ2-1, with 9 bases fitting TRBD2. V was clipped by 3 bases and J by 7 bases; unmatched bases: 4. The CDR3 consists of 14 residues. The CDR3 DNA reads TGTGCCAGCAGTTTTGCGGGAGGGCCGAATGAGCAGTTCTTC. Its translation is CASSFAGGPNEQFF.

This clonotype was detected once. This rearrangement joins TRBV24-1 to TRBJ1-1; 8 nucleotides align to TRBD1. The CDR3 length is 14 residues. J lost 9 bases, V lost 2 bases, and 7 bases had no gene match. Germline V CDR1 and CDR2: KGHDR, SFDVKD. CDR3 coding DNA: TGTGCCACCAGTGATTCCGGGACAGGTAGGAAAGCTTTCTTT. Translation: CATSDSGTGRKAFF.

The chain links TRBV3-1 to TRBJ2-1; TRBD1 or TRBD2 may be the D gene (5 bases each). The germline V gene encodes CDR1 LGHDT and CDR2 YNNKEL (reference sequence). V was pared by 3 bases and J by 0 bases, with 15 bases between. CDR3 length: 17 amino acids. The CDR3 region is CASSQGDGAVSYNEQFF. For the CDR3, the DNA is TGTGCCAGCAGCCAGGGGGACGGAGCGGTCTCCTACAATGAGCAGTTCTTC.

The chain carries TRBV20-1 and TRBJ2-5; TRBD1 is a possible D gene (7 bases). From germline, CDR1 is DFQATT and CDR2 SNEGSKA (reference sequence). Trimming stripped 5 bases from V and 4 bases from J, with 14 bases between. This CDR3 is 13 amino acids long. As DNA, the CDR3 is TGCAGTGCTGGACAGGTGGGGGGAGAGACCCAGTACTTC. Translating it yields CSAGQVGGETQYF.

The chain uses TRBV25-1 and TRBJ2-1; D uncertain. This CDR3 has 15 residues. Trimming removed 3 bases at V and 4 bases at J, with 13 bases between. CDR1 is MGHDK and CDR2 is SYGVNS in the germline V gene. The CDR3 nucleotides read TGTGCCAGCAGTGACTCGGAGACAAGTTACAATGAGCAGTTCTTC. Translated: CASSDSETSYNEQFF.

This clonotype was counted between two and nine times. The chain links TRBV6-4 to TRBJ1-6, with D possibly being TRBD1 (6 bases). The CDR3 runs 15 residues. Germline CDR1 and CDR2: MRHNA and SNTAGT. The germline V and J ends were trimmed by 2 bases and 10 bases, with 15 bases remaining between them. The CDR3 spells CASSDEAGEGSPLHF. The CDR3 nucleotides read TGTGCCAGCAGTGACGAGGCAGGGGAAGGGTCACCCCTCCACTTT.

This clonotype showed up just a few times. The CDR3: CSAPSGSFYNEQFF. In DNA form, the CDR3 reads TGCAGTGCACCTAGCGGGAGTTTTTACAATGAGCAGTTCTTC. The V call is TRBV20-1, the J call TRBJ2-1, with 10 bases identical to TRBD2. The CDR3 is 14 amino acids. Trimming cost V 6 bases and J 4 bases; bases outside gene matches: 6. CDR1 is DFQATT and CDR2 is SNEGSKA in the germline V gene (reference sequence).

The chain is built from TRBV15 and TRBJ2-7; the match to TRBD2 covers 7 bases. The CDR3 consists of 18 residues. CDR1 LNHNV and CDR2 YYDKDF come from the germline V gene (reference sequence). The V segment lost 2 bases and the J segment 1 base; nucleotides outside the gene matches: 14. The CDR3 loop is CATSRTPKVAGVSYEQYF. CDR3 DNA sequence: TGTGCCACCAGCAGAACACCCAAGGTGGCGGGAGTATCCTACGAGCAGTACTTC.

The chain has TRBV6-5 and TRBJ2-7; 8 nucleotides match TRBD1. The V segment lost 5 bases and the J segment 10 bases; nucleotides outside the gene matches: 13. CDR3 length: 14 amino acids. Germline CDR1 and CDR2: MNHEY and SVGAGI. Here the CDR3 DNA reads TGTGCCAGCAGTACCAGGGGGCCCCAAGAGTCCCAGTACTTC. Protein sequence: CASSTRGPQESQYF.

CDR3 in amino acids: CASSAGRDYNTGELFF. The CDR3 nucleotides are TGTGCCAGCAGTGCGGGGCGGGACTACAACACCGGGGAGCTGTTTTTT. This chain joins TRBV6-1 and TRBJ2-2, with TRBD2 matching 7 bases. The V gene end was trimmed by 4 bases and the J gene end by 2 bases; junction bases not matched to a gene: 7. Germline loops: CDR1 MNHNS, CDR2 SASEGT. The CDR3 sequence is 16 residues long.